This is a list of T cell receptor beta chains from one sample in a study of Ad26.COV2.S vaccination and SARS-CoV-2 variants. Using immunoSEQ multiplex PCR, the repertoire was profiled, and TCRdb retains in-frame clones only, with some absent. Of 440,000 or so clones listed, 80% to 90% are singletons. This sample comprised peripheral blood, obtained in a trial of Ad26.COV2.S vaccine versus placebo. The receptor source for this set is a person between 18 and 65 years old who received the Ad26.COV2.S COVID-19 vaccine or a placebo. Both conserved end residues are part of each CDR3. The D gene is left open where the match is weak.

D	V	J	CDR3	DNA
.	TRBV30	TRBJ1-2	CAWKSPGQRGYTF	TGTGCCTGGAAAAGTCCCGGGCAGCGGGGCTACACCTTC
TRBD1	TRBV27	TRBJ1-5	CASREKTGGNQPQHF	TGTGCCAGCAGAGAAAAAACAGGGGGGAATCAGCCCCAGCATTTT
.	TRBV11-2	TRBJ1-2	CASSLAGVANYGYTF	TGTGCCAGCAGCTTAGCTGGGGTGGCTAACTATGGCTACACCTTC
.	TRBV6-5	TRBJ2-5	CASRNGHLGETQYF	TGTGCCAGCAGAAACGGACATTTGGGGGAGACCCAGTACTTC
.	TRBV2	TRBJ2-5	CASSEGFAVVPETQYF	TGTGCCAGCAGTGAAGGGTTTGCGGTTGTCCCGGAGACCCAGTACTTC
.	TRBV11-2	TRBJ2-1	CASSSLREASTHEQFF	TGTGCCAGCAGCTCCCTTAGGGAAGCGAGTACCCATGAGCAGTTCTTC
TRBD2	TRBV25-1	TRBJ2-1	CASSDLAGAHNEQFF	TGTGCCAGCAGTGACCTAGCGGGAGCGCACAATGAGCAGTTCTTC
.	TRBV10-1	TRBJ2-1	CASSPGVSYNEQFF	TGCGCCAGCAGTCCAGGGGTCTCCTACAATGAGCAGTTCTTC
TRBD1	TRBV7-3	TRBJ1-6	CASRSGTANSPLHF	TGTGCCAGCAGGTCCGGGACAGCTAATTCACCCCTCCACTTT
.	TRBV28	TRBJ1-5	CASSLGRQAYSNQPQHF	TGTGCCAGCAGTTTGGGGCGTCAGGCTTATAGCAATCAGCCCCAGCATTTT